The 12 T cell receptor beta chains reported below all come from one sample, sequenced in a study of cytomegalovirus exposure and HLA in healthy donors. It was with 60 Vbeta and 13 Jbeta primers that the PCR ran. Profiling relied on immunoSEQ multiplex PCR, and the TCRdb table lists in-frame clones only, not all of them. The data hold 100,000 to 150,000 clones, with roughly 74% observed a single time. Source material: PBMCs. Every receptor here comes from a woman aged 45-65 years in good health and CMV-seropositive.

The chain employs TRBV5-1 and TRBJ2-1, with TRBD1 matching over 7 bases. This CDR3 comprises 12 residues. From germline, CDR1 is SGHRS and CDR2 YFSETQ. V trimming: 3 bases; J trimming: 9 bases; junction bases outside the gene matches: 3. CDR3 residues: CASSSGQFEQFF. The DNA for the CDR3 is TGCGCCAGCAGCTCGGGACAGTTTGAGCAGTTCTTC.

This chain connects TRBV11-2 to TRBJ2-3; TRBD1 matches at 7 bases. The CDR3 has 16 residues. V was pared by 2 bases and J by 1 base, with 6 bases of the junction left unmatched. CDR1 is SGHAT, CDR2 FQNNGV, per germline. CDR3 protein: CASSLRGGEGTDTQYF. The CDR3 nucleotides read TGTGCCAGCAGCTTAAGAGGGGGCGAAGGCACAGATACGCAGTATTTT.

The CDR3 coding sequence is TGTGCCAGCAGCTCCCAGCGGGGGGGCAAAGATACGCAGTATTTT. It translates to CASSSQRGGKDTQYF. The chain links TRBV5-4 to TRBJ2-3; TRBD2 agrees at 10 bases. J was trimmed by 5 bases and V by 3 bases; bases with no gene match: 6. This CDR3 is built from 15 residues. CDR1 is SGHNT, CDR2 YYREEE, per germline (reference sequence).

This sequence joins TRBV29-1 and TRBJ2-3; possibly TRBD1 for D (5 bases). This CDR3 comprises 15 residues. The V gene lost 5 bases and the J gene lost 3 bases, with 18 bases spanning the gap. Looked up from germline, CDR1 is SQVTM and CDR2 is ANQGSEA. CDR3 in DNA: TGCAGCGTTCCGGCGGCGGCAGGGTGGACAGATACGCAGTATTTT. It translates to CSVPAAAGWTDTQYF.

This chain links TRBV6-5 with TRBJ2-5; a possible D gene is TRBD2 (6 bases). The J call may be in error: the DNA end matches TRBJ2-7 better. CDR1 and CDR2 from the germline V gene are MNHEY and SVGAGI. This CDR3 contains 13 residues. CDR3 bases: TGTGCCAGCCAGCGGGTCAGCTCCTACGAGCAGTACTTC. Its protein product is CASQRVSSYEQYF.

The chain recombines TRBV6-5 with TRBJ2-2; tentative D call: TRBD1 (6 bases). Germline V CDR1 and CDR2: MNHEY, SVGAGI. The CDR3 extends over 15 amino acids. Deletions cut 6 bases from V and 0 bases from J, with 11 bases between. CDR3 coding DNA: TGTGCCAGCAGGATGGACAGATCGAACACCGGGGAGCTGTTTTTT. Translation gives CASRMDRSNTGELFF.

The rearrangement links TRBV4-1 to TRBJ2-5; TRBD2 aligns across 9 bases. Germline CDR1 reads MGHRA; CDR2 reads YSYEKL. With V trimmed by 1 base and J by 2 bases, 5 bases remained unmatched. The CDR3 has 16 residues. The CDR3 region is CASSQASGAMQETQYF. The CDR3 DNA sequence: TGCGCCAGCAGCCAAGCTAGCGGGGCGATGCAAGAGACCCAGTACTTC.

The chain combines TRBV7-2 with TRBJ1-3; weak D call: TRBD1 (5 bases). In germline, CDR1 is SGHTA, CDR2 FQGNSA. V dropped 2 bases and J dropped 4 bases, with 12 bases sitting between them. The CDR3 covers 15 residues. The CDR3 region is CASSLRGAGGNTIYF. The CDR3 DNA reads TGTGCCAGCAGCTTACGCGGGGCTGGAGGAAACACCATATATTTT. Looking up the rest from reference TRBV7-2 and TRBJ1-3 gives the full variable domain: GAGVSQSPSNKVTEKGKDVELRCDPISGHTALYWYRQSLGQGLEFLIYFQGNSAPDKSGLPSDRFSAERTGGSVSTLTIQRTQQEDSAVYLCASSLRGAGGNTIYFGEGSWLTVV.

J is TRBJ2-2 and V is TRBV7-9; D is unresolved. V was cut by 5 bases and J by 3 bases, with 7 bases left in between. Germline CDR1 and CDR2: SEHNR and FQNEAQ (reference sequence). This CDR3 has 13 residues. CDR3 bases: TGTGCCAGCAGCCAAGACTACACCGGGGAGCTGTTTTTT. Translating gives CASSQDYTGELFF. The full variable domain, completed using reference TRBV7-9 and TRBJ2-2, is DTGVSQNPRHKITKRGQNVTFRCDPISEHNRLYWYRQTLGQGPEFLTYFQNEAQLEKSRLLSDRFSAERPKGSFSTLEIQRTEQGDSAMYLCASSQDYTGELFFGEGSRLTVL.

This chain connects TRBV5-1 to TRBJ2-7; TRBD2 is a possible D gene (7 bases). Trimming shortened V by 4 bases and J by 2 bases, and 16 bases separated the two germline ends. The CDR3 contains 15 residues. CDR1 is SGHRS, CDR2 YFSETQ, per germline. CDR3 region: CASSDYGGPPYEQYF. For the CDR3, the DNA is TGCGCCAGCAGCGACTACGGGGGGCCCCCCTACGAGCAGTACTTC.

Only a few counts were recorded for this clone. The chain employs TRBV27 and TRBJ1-1; a possible D gene is TRBD1 (5 bases). Germline lookup yields CDR1 MNHEY and CDR2 SMNVEV (reference sequence). The CDR3 has 18 amino acids. Trimming removed 6 bases at V and 6 bases at J, with 29 bases between. Here the CDR3 DNA reads TGTGCCAGCAGCTCCCCATTTATAAGCGGGGGAGGGCTGTCTGAAGCTTTCTTT. Its translation is CASSSPFISGGGLSEAFF.

The chain links TRBV19 to TRBJ2-5; D perhaps matches TRBD1 (5 bases). The CDR3 contains 15 residues. Per the germline V gene, CDR1 is LNHDA and CDR2 is SQIVND (reference sequence). Trimming left V 5 bases short and J 0 bases short, with 13 bases between. The DNA of the CDR3 is TGTGCCAGTAGTCAAAGGGGAACGTACCAAGAGACCCAGTACTTC. The encoded protein is CASSQRGTYQETQYF.